The 5 T cell receptor beta chains given below trace back to one sample, sequenced in a study of T cell responses to AZD1222 COVID-19 vaccine. Generated by immunoSEQ multiplex PCR, the TCRdb table keeps only in-frame clones and is missing some. The sample lists some 140,000 clones, about 88% occurring once. Sequenced material: peripheral blood, taken on day 0 of AZD1222 vaccination. The source is an adult in good health.

The gene calls are TRBV5-1 and TRBJ1-4; no clear D gene. The CDR3 spans 14 residues. From germline, CDR1 is SGHRS and CDR2 YFSETQ. The ends were cut back, 4 bases at V and 3 bases at J, with 10 bases in the middle. In DNA, the CDR3 is TGCGCCAGCAGCCTAGGGTTGGCTAATGAAAAACTGTTTTTT. It yields the protein CASSLGLANEKLFF.

The count of this clone is one. The chain's CDR3 is CASGQVILHTIYF. CDR3 DNA: TGTGCCAGCGGACAGGTCATATTACACACCATATATTTT. J is TRBJ1-3 and V is TRBV6-5; 7 positions agree with TRBD1. CDR1 and CDR2 from the germline V gene are MNHEY and SVGAGI. The junction had 9 bases not matched to a gene; V was cut back by 8 bases and J by 8 bases. The CDR3 is 13 amino acids.

The gene calls are TRBV6-5 and TRBJ2-1; TRBD2 is a possible D gene (7 bases). CDR1 is MNHEY and CDR2 is SVGAGI in the germline V gene. This CDR3 spans 15 amino acids. Trimming left V 6 bases short and J 4 bases short, with 16 bases between. CDR3 DNA sequence: TGTGCCAGCAGGCCTCGGGGGGCTGAGTACAATGAGCAGTTCTTC. Translated, it gives CASRPRGAEYNEQFF.

The chain employs TRBV28 and TRBJ1-2; perhaps TRBD1 as D (5 bases). V lost 4 bases to trimming and J lost 7 bases, with 16 bases between them. CDR3 length: 14 amino acids. The germline CDR1 and CDR2 sequences are MDHEN and SYDVKM. This CDR3 reads CASSSTRVIGGYTF. CDR3 DNA: TGTGCCAGCAGTTCGACCAGGGTAATAGGTGGCTACACCTTC.

The chain is built from TRBV5-4 and TRBJ2-1, with D possibly matching TRBD2 (6 bases). This CDR3 is 15 amino acids long. V gave up 3 bases and J gave up 4 bases, with 14 bases separating them. Germline values: CDR1 SGHNT, CDR2 YYREEE (reference sequence). The CDR3 protein is CASSSTGDPYNEQFF. CDR3 coding DNA: TGTGCCAGCAGCTCGACGGGGGACCCATACAATGAGCAGTTCTTC.